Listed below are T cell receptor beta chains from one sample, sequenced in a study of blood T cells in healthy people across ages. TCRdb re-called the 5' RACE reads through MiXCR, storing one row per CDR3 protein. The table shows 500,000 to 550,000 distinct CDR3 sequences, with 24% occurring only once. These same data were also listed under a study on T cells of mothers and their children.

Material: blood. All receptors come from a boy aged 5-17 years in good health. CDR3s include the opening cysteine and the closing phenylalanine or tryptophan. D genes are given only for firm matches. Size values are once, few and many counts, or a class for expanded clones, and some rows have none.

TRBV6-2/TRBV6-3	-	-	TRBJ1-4	CASSYWDIRTNEKLFF	TGTGCCAGCAGTTACTGGGACATTCGAACTAATGAAAAACTGTTTTTT
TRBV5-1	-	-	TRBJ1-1	CASSLGGREAFF	TGCGCCAGCAGCTTGGGGGGGCGAGAAGCTTTCTTT
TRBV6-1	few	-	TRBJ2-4	CASTEGDPLAKNIQYF	TGTGCCAGCACCGAAGGGGACCCGCTAGCCAAAAACATTCAGTACTTC
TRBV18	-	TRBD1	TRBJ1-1	CASSPDRVDPEAFF	TGTGCCAGCTCACCCGACAGGGTCGACCCTGAAGCTTTCTTT
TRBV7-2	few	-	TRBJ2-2	CASSLHSTGELFF	TGTGCCAGCAGCTTACACAGCACCGGGGAGCTGTTTTTT
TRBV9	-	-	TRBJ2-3	CASSVAQGTDTQYF	TGTGCCAGCAGCGTAGCTCAGGGCACAGATACGCAGTATTTT
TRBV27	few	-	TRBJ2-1	CASRAAYSYNEQFF	TGTGCCAGCCGAGCGGCCTACTCCTACAATGAGCAGTTCTTC
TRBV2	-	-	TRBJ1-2	CASSEAQGINYGYTF	TGTGCCAGCAGTGAAGCCCAGGGGATTAACTATGGCTACACCTTC
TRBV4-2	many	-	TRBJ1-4	CASSQDGPFEKLFF	TGTGCCAGCAGCCAAGATGGCCCCTTTGAAAAACTGTTTTTT
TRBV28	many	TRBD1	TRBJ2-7	CASSPTPGTVYEQYF	TGTGCCAGCAGTCCAACACCCGGGACAGTCTACGAGCAGTACTTC
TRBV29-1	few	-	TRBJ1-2	CSVVLHSDIYGYTF	TGCAGCGTTGTATTACACTCGGACATCTATGGCTACACCTTC
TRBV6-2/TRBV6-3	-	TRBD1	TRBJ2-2	CASRRDRTNTGELFF	TGTGCCAGCAGACGGGACAGGACGAACACCGGGGAGCTGTTTTTT
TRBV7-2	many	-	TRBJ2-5	CASSRSLTQETQYF	TGTGCCAGCAGCCGGTCCCTAACTCAAGAGACCCAGTACTTC
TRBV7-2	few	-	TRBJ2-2	CASSLRSTGELFF	TGTGCCAGCAGCTTAAGGTCCACCGGGGAGCTGTTTTTT
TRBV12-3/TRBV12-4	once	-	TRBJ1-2	CASSFGLTKIHF	TGTGCCAGCAGTTTTGGGTTAACCAAAATTCATTTC
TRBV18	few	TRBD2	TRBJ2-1	CASSWEGYNEQFF	TGTGCCAGCTCATGGGAGGGTTACAATGAGCAGTTCTTC
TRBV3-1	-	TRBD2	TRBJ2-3	CASSPLGSGVRTDTQYF	TGTGCCAGCAGCCCCCTCGGTAGCGGGGTACGCACAGATACGCAGTATTTT
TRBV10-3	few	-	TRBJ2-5	CAIAPGGQETQYF	TGTGCCATCGCTCCAGGAGGGCAAGAGACCCAGTACTTC
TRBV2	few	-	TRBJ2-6	CASSEAGASSGANVLTF	TGTGCCAGCAGTGAGGCAGGGGCAAGCTCTGGGGCCAACGTCCTGACTTTC
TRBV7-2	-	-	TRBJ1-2	CASSLMEGYTF	TGTGCCAGCAGCTTAATGGAGGGCTACACCTTC
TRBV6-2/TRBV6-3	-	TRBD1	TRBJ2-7	CASSYRLWRQGHYEQYF	TGTGCCAGCAGTTACCGGCTTTGGAGACAGGGTCACTACGAGCAGTACTTC
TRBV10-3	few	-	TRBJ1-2	CAIQTKNYGYTF	TGTGCCATCCAGACAAAAAACTATGGCTACACCTTC
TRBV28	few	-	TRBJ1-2	CASSSRGRRGPTF	TGTGCCAGCAGCTCCCGGGGACGGCGTGGACCAACCTTC
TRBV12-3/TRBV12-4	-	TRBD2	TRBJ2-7	CASSLGLAGGPGEQYF	TGTGCCAGCAGTCTTGGACTAGCGGGAGGGCCTGGCGAGCAGTACTTC
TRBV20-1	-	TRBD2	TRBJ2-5	CSAKISGRAYQETQYF	TGCAGTGCTAAGATTAGCGGGAGGGCGTACCAAGAGACCCAGTACTTC
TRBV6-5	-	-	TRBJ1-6	CASSYSKGNYNSPLHF	TGTGCCAGCAGTTACTCGAAGGGGAACTATAATTCACCCCTCCACTTT
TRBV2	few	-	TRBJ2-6	CASSEGDAMPGANVLTF	TGTGCCAGCAGTGAGGGGGACGCGATGCCTGGGGCCAACGTCCTGACTTTC
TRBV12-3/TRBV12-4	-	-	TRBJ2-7	CASSGPTYEQYF	TGTGCCAGCAGCGGGCCGACCTACGAGCAGTACTTC
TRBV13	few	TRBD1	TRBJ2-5	CASSTRTGKETQYF	TGTGCCAGCAGCACTCGGACAGGGAAGGAGACCCAGTACTTC
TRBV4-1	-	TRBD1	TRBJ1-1	CASSRGQILRNTEAFF	TGCGCCAGCAGCCGGGGACAGATATTAAGGAACACTGAAGCTTTCTTT
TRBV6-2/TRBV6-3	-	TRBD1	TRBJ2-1	CASATGKDEQFF	TGTGCCAGCGCGACAGGGAAGGATGAGCAGTTCTTC
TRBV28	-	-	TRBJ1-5	CASSLTPGRSQPQHF	TGTGCCAGCAGTTTAACCCCAGGGAGAAGTCAGCCCCAGCATTTT
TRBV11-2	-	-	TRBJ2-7	CASSGEQAYEQYF	TGTGCCAGCAGCGGCGAGCAGGCTTACGAGCAGTACTTC
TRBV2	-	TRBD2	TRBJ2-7	CASTGLAGAEQYF	TGTGCCAGCACAGGACTAGCGGGAGCCGAGCAGTACTTC
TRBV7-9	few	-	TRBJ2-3	CASSSRVDTQYF	TGTGCCAGCAGCAGTCGGGTGGATACGCAGTATTTT
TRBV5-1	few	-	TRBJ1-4	CAGSSRGGDEKLFF	TGCGCCGGCAGCTCCCGCGGGGGCGATGAAAAACTGTTTTTT
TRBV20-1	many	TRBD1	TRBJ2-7	CSAREPGQGYEQYF	TGCAGTGCTAGAGAACCGGGACAGGGCTACGAGCAGTACTTC
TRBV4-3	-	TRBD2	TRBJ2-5	CASSQQSGMQETQYF	TGCGCCAGCAGCCAGCAGAGCGGGATGCAAGAGACCCAGTACTTC
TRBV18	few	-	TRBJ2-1	CASSPDNEQFF	TGTGCCAGCTCACCAGACAATGAGCAGTTCTTC
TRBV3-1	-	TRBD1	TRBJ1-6	CASSQGDRVSLHF	TGTGCCAGCAGCCAAGGGGACAGGGTGTCCCTCCACTTT
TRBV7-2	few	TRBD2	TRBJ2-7	CASSPQLAGGPYEQYF	TGTGCCAGCAGCCCGCAACTAGCGGGAGGGCCCTACGAGCAGTACTTC
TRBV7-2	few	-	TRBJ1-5	CASSLARIGGQPQHF	TGTGCCAGCAGCTTAGCAAGGATAGGGGGTCAGCCCCAGCATTTT
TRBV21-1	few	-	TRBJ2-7	CASSKVTSSYEQYF	TGTGCCAGCAGCAAAGTAACTAGCTCCTACGAGCAGTACTTC
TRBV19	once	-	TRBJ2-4	CASRQTGSKNIQYF	TGTGCCAGTAGACAAACAGGGTCCAAAAACATTCAGTACTTC
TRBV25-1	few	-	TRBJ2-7	CASSEAGQLTYEQYF	TGTGCCAGCAGTGAGGCGGGGCAACTTACCTACGAGCAGTACTTC
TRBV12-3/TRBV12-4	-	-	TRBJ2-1	CASRLGEYGEQFF	TGTGCCAGCAGACTTGGGGAGTATGGCGAGCAGTTCTTC
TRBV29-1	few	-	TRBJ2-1	CSVAAYNEQFF	TGCAGCGTTGCGGCGTACAATGAGCAGTTCTTC
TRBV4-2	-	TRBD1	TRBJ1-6	CASSPEPGQYNSPLHF	TGTGCCAGCAGCCCCGAACCGGGACAGTATAATTCACCCCTCCACTTT
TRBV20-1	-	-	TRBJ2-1	CSARISGGLAEQFF	TGCAGTGCTAGGATTAGCGGCGGCTTAGCTGAGCAGTTCTTC
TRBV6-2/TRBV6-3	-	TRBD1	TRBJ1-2	CASSDTGGTAGYTF	TGTGCCAGCAGCGATACAGGGGGCACGGCTGGCTACACCTTC
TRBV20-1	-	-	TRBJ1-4	CSARDRSSEKLFF	TGCAGTGCTAGGGACCGGTCGAGTGAAAAACTGTTTTTT
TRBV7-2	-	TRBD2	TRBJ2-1	CASSLASGGFYNEQFF	TGTGCCAGCAGCTTAGCTAGCGGGGGCTTTTACAATGAGCAGTTCTTC
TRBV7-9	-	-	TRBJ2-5	CASRLMDREGETQYF	TGTGCCAGCAGACTCATGGACAGGGAGGGGGAGACCCAGTACTTC
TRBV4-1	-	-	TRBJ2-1	CASSRDLPGSNEQFF	TGCGCCAGCAGCCGAGATTTACCAGGGTCTAATGAGCAGTTCTTC
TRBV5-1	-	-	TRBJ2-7	CASSSSSGTYEQYF	TGCGCCAGCAGCTCAAGTTCGGGGACCTACGAGCAGTACTTC
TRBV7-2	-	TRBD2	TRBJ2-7	CASSPNRGRASEQYF	TGTGCCAGCAGCCCCAACCGGGGGAGGGCCTCCGAGCAGTACTTC